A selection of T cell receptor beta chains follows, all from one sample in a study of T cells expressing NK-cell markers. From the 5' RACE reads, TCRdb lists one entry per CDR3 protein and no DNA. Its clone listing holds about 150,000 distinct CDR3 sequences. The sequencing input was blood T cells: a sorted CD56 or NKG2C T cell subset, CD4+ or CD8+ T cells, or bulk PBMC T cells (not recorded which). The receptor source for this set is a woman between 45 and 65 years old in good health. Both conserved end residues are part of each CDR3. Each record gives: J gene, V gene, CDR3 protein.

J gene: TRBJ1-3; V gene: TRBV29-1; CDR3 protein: CSVERTGDSGNTIYF
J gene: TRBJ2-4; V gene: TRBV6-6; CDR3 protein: CATEGVAKNIQYF
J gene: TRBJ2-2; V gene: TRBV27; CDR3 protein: CASSLFGEAGELFF
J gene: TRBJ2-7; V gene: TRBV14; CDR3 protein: CASSLQGTHEQYF
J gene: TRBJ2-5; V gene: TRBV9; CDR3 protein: CASSDGQGARETQYF
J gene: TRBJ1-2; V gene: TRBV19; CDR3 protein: CASRGLMGYTF
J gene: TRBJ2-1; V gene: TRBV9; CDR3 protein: CASSPRTGLEQFF
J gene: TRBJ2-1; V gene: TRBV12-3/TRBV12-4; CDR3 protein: CASSGLAGGLSYNEQFF
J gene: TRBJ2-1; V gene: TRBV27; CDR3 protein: CASTILGSYNEQFF
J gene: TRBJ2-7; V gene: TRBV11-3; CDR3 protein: CASSSGWTGEPYEQYF
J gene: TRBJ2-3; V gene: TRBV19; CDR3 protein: CASSMLSSGSTDTQYF
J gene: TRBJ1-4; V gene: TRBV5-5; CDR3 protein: CASSLQGGEKLFF
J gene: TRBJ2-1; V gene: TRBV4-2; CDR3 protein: CASSQAGGPNQHEQFF
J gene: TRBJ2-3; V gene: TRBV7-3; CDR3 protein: CASSLTSGRGYADTQYF
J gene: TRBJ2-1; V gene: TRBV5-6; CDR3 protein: CASRLGQGSEQFF
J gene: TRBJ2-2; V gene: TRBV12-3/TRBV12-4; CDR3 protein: CASYPGLAGGQITGELFF
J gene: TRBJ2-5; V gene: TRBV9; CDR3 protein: CASSPGQGQETQYF
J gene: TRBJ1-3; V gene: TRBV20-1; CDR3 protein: CSAPHSGNTIYF
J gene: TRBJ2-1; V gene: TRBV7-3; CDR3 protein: CASSLLGSNNEQFF
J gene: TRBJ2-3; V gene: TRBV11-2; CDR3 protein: CASGYASTDTQYF
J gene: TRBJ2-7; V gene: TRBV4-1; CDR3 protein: CASSQGGAESSYEQYF
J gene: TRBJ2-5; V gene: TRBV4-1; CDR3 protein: CASSLGRIMGGRAPSQETQYF
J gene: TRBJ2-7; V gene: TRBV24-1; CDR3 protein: CATSETGTGPYEQYF
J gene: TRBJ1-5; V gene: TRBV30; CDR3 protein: CAWSPGSGWDQPQHF
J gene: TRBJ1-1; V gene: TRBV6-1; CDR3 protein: CASRGVMNTEAFF
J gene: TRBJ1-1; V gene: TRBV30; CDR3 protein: CAASGGMGAFF
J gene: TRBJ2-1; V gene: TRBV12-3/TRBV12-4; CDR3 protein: CAISIRDSSYNEQFF
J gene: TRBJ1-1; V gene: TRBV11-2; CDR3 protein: CASSLNRGTEAFF
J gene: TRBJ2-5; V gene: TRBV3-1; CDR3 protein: CASSQDLASSETQYF
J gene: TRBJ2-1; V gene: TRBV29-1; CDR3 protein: CSVGGSGRINEQFF
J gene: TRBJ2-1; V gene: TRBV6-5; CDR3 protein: CASTQSAGLPGNEQFF
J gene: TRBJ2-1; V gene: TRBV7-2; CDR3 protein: CASSSSGNAYNEQFF
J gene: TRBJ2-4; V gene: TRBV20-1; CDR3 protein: CSAREVRGLAGGPYIQYF
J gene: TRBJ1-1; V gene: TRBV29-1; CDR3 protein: CSAVKSGEAFF
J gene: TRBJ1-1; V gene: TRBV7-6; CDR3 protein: CASSLRDSEAFF
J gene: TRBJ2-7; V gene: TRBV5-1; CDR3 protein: CASSYPGQVLEQYF
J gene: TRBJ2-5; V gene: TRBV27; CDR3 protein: CASSLRGLAGGAETQYF
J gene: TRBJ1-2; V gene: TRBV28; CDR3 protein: CASSPGNYGYTF
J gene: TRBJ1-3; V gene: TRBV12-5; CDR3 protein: CASGLVPSGNTIYF
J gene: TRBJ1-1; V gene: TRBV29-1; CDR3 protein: CSVAGDPEAFF
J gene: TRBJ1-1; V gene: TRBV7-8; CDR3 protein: CASSPDGYTEAFF
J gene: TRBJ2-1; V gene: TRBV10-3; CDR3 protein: CAISNQPTSGRNEQFF
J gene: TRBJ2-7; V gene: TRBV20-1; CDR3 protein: CSARPGTASYEQYF
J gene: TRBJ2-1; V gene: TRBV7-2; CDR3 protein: CASNSAGSYNEQFF
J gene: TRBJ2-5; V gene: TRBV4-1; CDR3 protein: CASRDRIGRDQETQYF
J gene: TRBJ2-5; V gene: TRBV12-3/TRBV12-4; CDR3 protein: CASSLSVETQYF
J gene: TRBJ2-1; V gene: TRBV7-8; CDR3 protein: CASSSSGTRYNEQFF
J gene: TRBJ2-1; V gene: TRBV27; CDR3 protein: CASSFGSALNEQFF